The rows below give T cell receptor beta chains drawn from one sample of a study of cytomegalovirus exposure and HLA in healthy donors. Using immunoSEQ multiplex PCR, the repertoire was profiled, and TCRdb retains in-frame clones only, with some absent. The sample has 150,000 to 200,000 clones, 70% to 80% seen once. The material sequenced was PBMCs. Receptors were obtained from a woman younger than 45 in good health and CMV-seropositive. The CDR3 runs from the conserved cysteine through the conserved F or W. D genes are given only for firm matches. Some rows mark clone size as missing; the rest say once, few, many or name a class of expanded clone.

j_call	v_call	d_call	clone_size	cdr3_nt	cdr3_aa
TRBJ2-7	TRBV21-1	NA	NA	TGTGCCAGCAGCCCGCCGACGGAGAGCTCCTACGAGCAGTACTTC	CASSPPTESSYEQYF
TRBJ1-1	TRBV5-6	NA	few	TGTGCCAGCAGCAGCGACGTGAACACTGAAGCTTTCTTT	CASSSDVNTEAFF
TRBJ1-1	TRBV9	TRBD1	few	TGTGCCAGCAGCCCTACAGGGGTCTACACTGAAGCTTTCTTT	CASSPTGVYTEAFF
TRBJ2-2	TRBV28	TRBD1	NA	TGTGCCAGCAGTACCCACCAGGGGGCCGGGGAGCTGTTTTTT	CASSTHQGAGELFF
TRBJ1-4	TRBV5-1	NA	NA	TGCGCCAGCAGCTACCAGGGCGGGGGAGAAGAAAAACTGTTTTTT	CASSYQGGGEEKLFF
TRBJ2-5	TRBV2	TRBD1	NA	TGTGCCAAGGACAGGGGGTTAGGGGAGACCCAGTACTTC	CAKDRGLGETQYF
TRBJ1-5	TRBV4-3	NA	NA	TGCGCCAGCAGCCCTGGGGCGAAACGAGGCAATCAGCCCCAGCATTTT	CASSPGAKRGNQPQHF
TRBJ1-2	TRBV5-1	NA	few	TGCGCCAGCAGCTTGGAACCGGGGGGCTATGGCTACACCTTC	CASSLEPGGYGYTF
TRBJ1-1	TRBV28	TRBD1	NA	TGTGCCAGCAGTTTACCCCAGGGGGCGACTGAAGCTTTCTTT	CASSLPQGATEAFF
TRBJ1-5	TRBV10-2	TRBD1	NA	TGCGCCAGCAGTGGGATCGGACAGGGCGGGCAGCCCCAGCATTTT	CASSGIGQGGQPQHF
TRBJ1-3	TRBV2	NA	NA	TGTGCCAGCAGTGACCCCCGGGGGGGGGCTGGAAACACCATATATTTT	CASSDPRGGAGNTIYF
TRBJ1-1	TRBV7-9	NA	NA	TGTGCCAGCAGCTTAGTTCCCGGCGGATCTGCGAACACTGAAGCTTTCTTT	CASSLVPGGSANTEAFF
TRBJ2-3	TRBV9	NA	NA	TGTGCCAGCACCCTACAGGGAACTAGCACAGATACGCAGTATTTT	CASTLQGTSTDTQYF
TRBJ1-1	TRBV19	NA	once	TGTGCCAGTAGCATGGAGGGATCTCTGAACACTGAAGCTTTCTTT	CASSMEGSLNTEAFF
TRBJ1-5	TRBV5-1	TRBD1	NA	TGCGCCAGCCCAATACCGGGACAGATAAATCAGCCCCAGCATTTT	CASPIPGQINQPQHF
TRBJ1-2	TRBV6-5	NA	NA	TGTGCCAGCAGTGTCTTCTCTACAGGCTTCAACTTC	CASSVFSTGFNF
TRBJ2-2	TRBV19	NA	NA	TGTGCCAGTGGGGGCCCCGGGGAGCTGTTTTTT	CASGGPGELFF
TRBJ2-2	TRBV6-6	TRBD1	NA	TGTGCCAGCAGCTGGGAAGACAGGGGAGAACTGTTTTTT	CASSWEDRGELFF
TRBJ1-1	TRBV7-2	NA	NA	TGTGCCAGCAGCATTTTCTCCGGGAGTCCCACTGAAGCTTTCTTT	CASSIFSGSPTEAFF
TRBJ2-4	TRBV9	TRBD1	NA	TGTGCCAGCAGCGTGGGCGGGACAGGGAACATTCAGTACTTC	CASSVGGTGNIQYF
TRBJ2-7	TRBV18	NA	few	TGTGCCAGCTCCCGAGACAGTTACGAGCAGTACTTC	CASSRDSYEQYF
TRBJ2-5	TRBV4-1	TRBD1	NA	TGCGCCAGCAGCCAAGTCTGGGGACAGGGCGAAGAGACCCAGTACTTC	CASSQVWGQGEETQYF
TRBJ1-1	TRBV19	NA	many	TGTGCCAGTAGTAAAACAGAGAACACTGAAGCTTTCTTT	CASSKTENTEAFF
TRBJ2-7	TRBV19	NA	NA	TGTGCCAGCACTCAGGGTAACGAGCAGTACTTC	CASTQGNEQYF
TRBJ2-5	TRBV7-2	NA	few	TGTGCCAGCACCATAGGAAGCGGGCAACAAGAGACCCAGTACTTC	CASTIGSGQQETQYF
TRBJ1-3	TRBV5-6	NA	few	TGTGCCAGCAGCTTGGCCCCGGCCGGGGGAAACACCATATATTTT	CASSLAPAGGNTIYF
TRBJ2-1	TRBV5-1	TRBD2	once	TGCGCCAGCAGCTTGGCTAGGACTAGCGGGGGCTACAATGAGCAGTTCTTC	CASSLARTSGGYNEQFF
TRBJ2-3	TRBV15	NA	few	TGTGCCACCAGCAGAGATCGTGACACCTACACAGATACGCAGTATTTT	CATSRDRDTYTDTQYF
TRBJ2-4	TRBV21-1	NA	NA	TGTGCCAGCAGCAAAGAATTGGGGCCCAAAAACATTCAGTACTTC	CASSKELGPKNIQYF
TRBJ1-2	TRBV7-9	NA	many	TGTGCCAGCAGCCGCCGCCGACTCGGGACAAACTATGGCTACACCTTC	CASSRRRLGTNYGYTF
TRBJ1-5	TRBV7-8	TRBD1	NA	TGTGCCAGCAGCCCAGACAGGGCGAGCAATCAGCCCCAGCATTTT	CASSPDRASNQPQHF
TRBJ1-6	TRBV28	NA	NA	NA	CASSSSNSPLHF
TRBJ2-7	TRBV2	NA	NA	TGTGCCAGCAGAGAACAGGGCCCCACCTACGAGCAGTACTTC	CASREQGPTYEQYF
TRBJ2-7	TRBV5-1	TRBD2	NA	TGCGCCAGCAGCTTGGCCCCGGCCGGGGGGTCCTACGAGCAGTACTTC	CASSLAPAGGSYEQYF
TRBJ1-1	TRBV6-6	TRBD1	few	TGTGCCGCACAGGGGGTTTACACTGAAGCTTTCTTT	CAAQGVYTEAFF
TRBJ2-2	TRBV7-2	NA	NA	TGTGCCAGCAGCTTAGGACAGCGCACCGGGGAGCTGTTTTTT	CASSLGQRTGELFF
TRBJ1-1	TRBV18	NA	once	TGTGCCAGCTCACCGCCGGCCAGGGCCTCTGAAGCTTTCTTT	CASSPPARASEAFF
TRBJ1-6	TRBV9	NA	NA	TGTGCCAGCAGCGTAGAACGGAATTCACCCCTCCACTTT	CASSVERNSPLHF
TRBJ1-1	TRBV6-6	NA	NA	TGTGCCAGCAGTGTGGACTTGGGCACTGAAGCTTTCTTT	CASSVDLGTEAFF
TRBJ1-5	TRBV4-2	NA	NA	TGTGCCAGCAGCAAAGTCGGCAGGGATAATCAGCCCCAGCATTTT	CASSKVGRDNQPQHF
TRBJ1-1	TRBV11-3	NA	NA	TGTGCCAGCAGCTTAGGAACAGCTTCTGAAGCTTTCTTT	CASSLGTASEAFF